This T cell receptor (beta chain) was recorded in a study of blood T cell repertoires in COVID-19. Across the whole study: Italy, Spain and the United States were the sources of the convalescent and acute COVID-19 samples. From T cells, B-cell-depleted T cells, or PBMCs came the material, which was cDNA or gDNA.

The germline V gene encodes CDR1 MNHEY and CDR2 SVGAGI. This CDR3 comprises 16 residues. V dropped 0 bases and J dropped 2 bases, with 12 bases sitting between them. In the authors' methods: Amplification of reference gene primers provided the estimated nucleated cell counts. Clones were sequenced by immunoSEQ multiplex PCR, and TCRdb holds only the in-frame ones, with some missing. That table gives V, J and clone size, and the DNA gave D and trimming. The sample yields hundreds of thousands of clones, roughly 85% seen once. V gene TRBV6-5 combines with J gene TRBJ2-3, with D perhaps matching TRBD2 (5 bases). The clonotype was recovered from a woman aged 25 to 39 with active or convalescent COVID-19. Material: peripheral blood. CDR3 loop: CASSYSMAGTTDTQYF. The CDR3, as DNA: TGTGCCAGCAGTTACTCGATGGCGGGTACCACAGATACGCAGTATTTT.